The 21 T cell receptor beta chains presented below share a single source sample, sequenced in a study of T cell responses to AZD1222 COVID-19 vaccine. Assay used: immunoSEQ multiplex PCR; TCRdb lists only in-frame clones, some missing. The table has fewer than 85,000 clones, 90% to 95% seen once; the top ten hold 6% to 8.5%. Sequenced here: peripheral blood, sampled on day 0 of MenACWY control vaccination. These receptors were obtained from an adult in good health.

The chain couples TRBV10-3 to TRBJ1-1; D unclear. There are 14 residues in the CDR3. V was trimmed by 2 bases and J by 5 bases, leaving 12 bases between them. The germline V gene has CDR1 ENHRY and CDR2 SYGVKD. In DNA, the CDR3 is TGTGCCATCAGTGAGCGAGGCCCCAGGACTGAAGCTTTCTTT. Translation gives CAISERGPRTEAFF.

The CDR3: CASGKHRGSNYGYTF. CDR3 coding DNA: TGTGCCAGCGGTAAACACAGGGGTTCTAACTATGGCTACACCTTC. The gene calls are TRBV28 and TRBJ1-2, with 7 bases matching TRBD1. Trimming took 8 bases from V and 0 from J; bases not matched to a gene: 9. The length of the CDR3 is 15 residues. Per germline, CDR1 MDHEN and CDR2 SYDVKM.

This rearrangement joins TRBV3-1 (or the pseudogene TRBV3-2) to TRBJ1-5; maybe TRBD1 (5 bases). Germline loops: CDR1 LGHDT, CDR2 YNNKEL (reference sequence). The V gene lost 1 base and the J gene lost 4 bases, with 11 bases spanning the gap. The CDR3 runs 15 residues. Written as DNA, the CDR3 is TGTGCCAGCAGCCAAGGGCAGGGTGCGAATCAGCCCCAGCATTTT. Encoded protein: CASSQGQGANQPQHF.

The V gene is TRBV5-1, the J gene TRBJ2-3; tentative D call: TRBD2 (6 bases). The CDR3 has 16 amino acids. Germline V lookup: CDR1 SGHRS, CDR2 YFSETQ. V was trimmed by 3 bases and J by 4 bases, leaving 18 bases between them. The CDR3: CASSSMGGNLADTQYF. The DNA for the CDR3 is TGCGCCAGCAGCTCCATGGGGGGAAACCTCGCAGATACGCAGTATTTT.

The chain carries TRBV27 and TRBJ2-3; 8 bases agree with TRBD1. The CDR3 loop spans 16 amino acids. CDR1 and CDR2 (germline): MNHEY, SMNVEV (reference sequence). J was trimmed by 7 bases and V by 3 bases; bases with no gene match: 12. CDR3 nucleotides: TGTGCCAGCAGTTTCCAAGGACAGGGTGGAATACATACGCAGTATTTT. Translated, it gives CASSFQGQGGIHTQYF.

V and J are TRBV28 and TRBJ2-5, with 12 bases identical to TRBD2. CDR3 length equals 14 residues. Germline V gives CDR1 MDHEN, CDR2 SYDVKM. Trimming cost V 6 bases and J 5 bases; bases outside gene matches: 4. The chain's CDR3 is CASRASGGVETQYF. The CDR3, as DNA: TGTGCCAGCAGAGCTAGCGGGGGGGTGGAGACCCAGTACTTC.

This chain links TRBV21-1 with TRBJ2-2; no check of the table's D call, TRBD1, against the DNA was made. TRBV21-1 represents a pseudogene. The CDR3 has 12 amino acids. The CDR3 DNA sequence: TGTGCCAGCAGTAAGGGGCAGGGGGAGCTGTTTTTT. Amino acids: CASSKGQGELFF.

This chain links TRBV28 with TRBJ2-3, with unresolved D. The CDR3 contains 17 residues. Germline V gives CDR1 MDHEN, CDR2 SYDVKM. V was trimmed by 2 bases and J by 4 bases, leaving 19 bases between them. For the CDR3, the DNA is TGTGCCAGCAGTTTAGAGTCTTCGGTAGCTTGGGCAGATACGCAGTATTTT. It translates to CASSLESSVAWADTQYF.

V usage is TRBV7-3 and J usage is TRBJ1-6; D ambiguous. The CDR3 contains 14 residues. The V gene's germline CDR1 is SGHTA and CDR2 FQGTGA. V gave up 6 bases and J gave up 10 bases, with 16 bases separating them. CDR3 amino acids: CASSSGSLRSPLHF. The CDR3 nucleotides are TGTGCCAGCAGTTCCGGGTCTTTGAGATCACCCCTCCACTTT. Complete variable domain (other parts from reference TRBV7-3 and TRBJ1-6): GAGVSQTPSNKVTEKGKYVELRCDPISGHTALYWYRQSLGQGPEFLIYFQGTGAADDSGLPNDRFFAVRPEGSVSTLKIQRTERGDSAVYLCASSSGSLRSPLHFGNGTRLTVT.

The chain recombines TRBV28 with TRBJ2-3, with 8 positions matching TRBD1. V gave up 4 bases and J gave up 5 bases; unmatched junction bases: 11. The V gene's germline CDR1 is MDHEN and CDR2 SYDVKM. The CDR3 is made up of 16 amino acids. CDR3 sequence (DNA): TGTGCCAGCAGTTCCACCAGGGGGCGCGGAAGAGATACGCAGTATTTT. It yields the protein CASSSTRGRGRDTQYF.

The chain couples TRBV19 to TRBJ2-7; the match to TRBD1 covers 7 bases. This CDR3 region has 13 residues. After removal of 3 bases from V and 2 bases from J, the junction contained 1 base not matched to a gene. Germline CDR1 is LNHDA and CDR2 is SQIVND (reference sequence). As DNA, the CDR3 is TGTGCCAGTAGTATCCAGGGGGCCTACGAGCAGTACTTC. Protein: CASSIQGAYEQYF.

This chain connects TRBV5-1 to TRBJ1-4, with D uncertain. There are 13 residues in the CDR3. The V end lost 5 bases, the J end lost 5 bases, and 10 bases lay between the germline ends. Germline assignment: CDR1 SGHRS and CDR2 YFSETQ. The CDR3 region has the DNA TGCGCCAGCAGACCGGCCGGGAATGAAAAACTGTTTTTT. It specifies CASRPAGNEKLFF.

The chain links TRBV5-4 to TRBJ2-3; D is perhaps TRBD1 (7 bases). This CDR3 is built from 16 residues. The V end lost 3 bases, the J end lost 0 bases, and 14 bases lay between the germline ends. CDR1 is SGHNT and CDR2 is YYREEE in the germline V gene (reference sequence). The CDR3 DNA reads TGTGCCAGCAGCTCCTTCAGGGGGACTAGCACAGATACGCAGTATTTT. As protein: CASSSFRGTSTDTQYF.

The gene calls are TRBV5-1 and TRBJ2-5; 14 positions match TRBD2. The CDR3 consists of 17 residues. V shed 4 bases, J shed 5 bases, and the junction held 10 bases outside the gene matches. CDR1 and CDR2 (germline): SGHRS, YFSETQ. This CDR3 is CASSLPRLAGGRETQYF. In DNA form, the CDR3 reads TGCGCCAGCAGCCTCCCCCGACTAGCGGGGGGGCGGGAGACCCAGTACTTC.

The chain recombines TRBV7-6 with TRBJ2-1, with TRBD2 as a possible D gene (5 bases). Between the trimmed V and J ends, which lost 1 base and 0 bases, there was a span of 10 bases. This CDR3 comprises 16 residues. Germline loops: CDR1 SGHVS, CDR2 FNYEAQ. As DNA, the CDR3 is TGTGCCAGCAGCTTAGAATTGGCGGGCTCCTACAATGAGCAGTTCTTC. Translation gives CASSLELAGSYNEQFF.

The chain combines TRBV10-3 with TRBJ2-6; tentatively, D is TRBD2 (6 bases). This CDR3 comprises 17 residues. Trimming took 0 bases from V and 7 from J, leaving 16 bases between them. From germline, CDR1 is ENHRY and CDR2 SYGVKD. CDR3: CAISESVGGIGANVLTF. In nucleotides, the CDR3 is TGTGCCATCAGTGAGTCAGTCGGGGGTATTGGCGCCAACGTCCTGACTTTC.

The chain recombines TRBV6-5 with TRBJ2-4; possibly TRBD1 or TRBD2 for D (5 bases each). V shed 4 bases and J shed 6 bases, with 13 bases lying between them. Looked up from germline, CDR1 is MNHEY and CDR2 is SVGAGI. This CDR3 comprises 14 residues. In DNA, the CDR3 is TGTGCCAGCAGTTCCGGGACCGCGGGAAACATTCAGTACTTC. Its translation: CASSSGTAGNIQYF.

This clone was picked up one time. This chain connects TRBV5-1 to TRBJ1-1, with D perhaps matching TRBD1 (5 bases). Germline values: CDR1 SGHRS, CDR2 YFSETQ. This CDR3 contains 12 residues. Trimming cost V 3 bases and J 6 bases, with 9 bases left between them. The CDR3 DNA sequence: TGCGCCAGCAGCTCAGGGACCCCTGAAGCTTTCTTT. This codes for CASSSGTPEAFF.

The chain uses TRBV18 and TRBJ1-1; a weak D match, TRBD1 (6 bases). Germline V gene sequence: CDR1 KGHSH, CDR2 LQKENI. Trimming shortened V by 3 bases and J by 5 bases, and 16 bases separated the two germline ends. The CDR3 is made up of 15 amino acids. CDR3 coding DNA: TGTGCCAGCTCACCTCCAGGGGTAGGTGGAACTGAAGCTTTCTTT. It yields the protein CASSPPGVGGTEAFF.

The chain uses TRBV5-1 and TRBJ2-5; D is ambiguous. Germline-derived CDR1 and CDR2 are SGHRS and YFSETQ. V shed 0 bases and J shed 1 base, with 7 bases lying between them. The CDR3 extends over 14 amino acids. The DNA for the CDR3 is TGCGCCAGCAGCTTGGTCGTCGGCCAAGAGACCCAGTACTTC. Its protein is CASSLVVGQETQYF.

The chain carries TRBV5-1 and TRBJ1-2, with 7 nucleotides matching TRBD1. Trimming took 4 bases from V and 13 from J; bases not matched to a gene: 13. Germline V gene lookup returns CDR1 SGHRS and CDR2 YFSETQ. The CDR3 loop spans 13 amino acids. Here the CDR3 DNA reads TGCGCCAGCAGCCCGGGGACAGCCGACGCCGGCACCTTC. It translates to CASSPGTADAGTF.